One sample yielded the 16 T cell receptor beta chains listed below, sequenced in a study of blood T cell repertoires in COVID-19. Using immunoSEQ multiplex PCR, the repertoire was profiled, and TCRdb retains in-frame clones only, with some absent. The sample consists of under 300,000 clones, 65% to 85% of them appearing once. Sample: peripheral blood. Source of these receptors: a human donor in a cohort sampled during active COVID-19.

Points on this clone: The junction differs from germline at one of its ends, possibly a read error. This sequence joins TRBV7-7 and TRBJ2-7, with D tentatively TRBD1 (5 bases). This CDR3 comprises 13 residues. CDR1 is SSHAT and CDR2 is FNYEAQ in the germline V gene (reference sequence). The CDR3 nucleotides are TGTGCTAGCAGTCCCGACAGCCACAGGGAGCAGTACTTC. Translated, it gives CASSPDSHREQYF. The full variable domain, with the rest looked up from reference TRBV7-7 and TRBJ2-7, is GAGVSQSPRYKVTKRGQDVTLRCDPISSHATLYWYQQALGQGPEFLTYFNYEAQPDKSGLPSDRFSAERPEGSISTLTIQRTEQRDSAMYRCASSPDSHREQYFGPGTRLTVT.

The V call is TRBV10-3, the J call TRBJ2-3; D perhaps matches TRBD1 (5 bases). The CDR3 is 12 residues long. Between the trimmed V and J ends, which lost 6 bases and 2 bases, there was a span of 6 bases. Germline CDR1 ENHRY, CDR2 SYGVKD. For the CDR3, the DNA is TGTGCCATCAGGGACACCACAGATACGCAGTATTTT. Its translation: CAIRDTTDTQYF.

The chain uses TRBV18 and TRBJ2-6; D might be TRBD1 (6 bases). Trimming pared 0 bases from V and 0 bases from J, leaving 6 bases between. The CDR3 is made up of 16 amino acids. The germline gives CDR1 KGHSH, CDR2 LQKENI. The CDR3 coding sequence is TGTGCCAGCTCACCACCAGGGGGCTCTGGGGCCAACGTCCTGACTTTC. It encodes CASSPPGGSGANVLTF.

V usage is TRBV9 and J usage is TRBJ1-6; D is unresolved. Germline lookup yields CDR1 SGDLS and CDR2 YYNGEE. V gave up 2 bases and J gave up 7 bases, with 7 bases separating them. CDR3 length equals 13 residues. The CDR3 sequence: CASSVRLNSPLHF. The CDR3 DNA reads as TGTGCCAGCAGCGTGCGGCTCAATTCACCCCTCCACTTT.

V is TRBV18 and J is TRBJ2-5; 12 bases match TRBD1. After removal of 4 bases from V and 5 bases from J, the junction contained 11 bases not matched to a gene. The CDR3 extends over 17 amino acids. Germline loops: CDR1 KGHSH, CDR2 LQKENI. CDR3 sequence reads: CASSLPPGTGGGETQYF. For the CDR3, the DNA is TGTGCCAGCTCACTTCCCCCCGGGACAGGGGGCGGCGAGACCCAGTACTTC.

This chain joins TRBV10-1 and TRBJ2-4; 10 bases fit TRBD1. The trim removed 6 bases at V and 2 bases at J, leaving 4 bases unmatched. Germline V lookup: CDR1 WNHNN, CDR2 SYGVQD (reference sequence). The CDR3 totals 15 residues. This CDR3 reads CASSRDRGPKNIQYF. The CDR3 nucleotides are TGCGCCAGCAGCCGGGACAGGGGACCCAAAAACATTCAGTACTTC.

The chain links TRBV5-1 to TRBJ1-2; 9 bases map to TRBD1. This CDR3 has 16 residues. Germline assignment: CDR1 SGHRS and CDR2 YFSETQ. The junction had 10 bases not matched to a gene; V was cut back by 3 bases and J by 4 bases. CDR3: CASSSAGTGLFYGYTF. The CDR3 DNA is TGCGCCAGCAGCTCCGCCGGGACAGGGCTTTTCTATGGCTACACCTTC. The whole variable domain, remainder taken from reference TRBV5-1 and TRBJ1-2, is KAGVTQTPRYLIKTRGQQVTLSCSPISGHRSVSWYQQTPGQGLQFLFEYFSETQRNKGNFPGRFSGRQFSNSRSEMNVSTLELGDSALYLCASSSAGTGLFYGYTFGSGTRLTVV.

J is TRBJ1-1 and V is TRBV27; D is perhaps TRBD1 (6 bases). Trimming took off 6 bases at V and 0 bases at J, with 17 bases between the two ends. Germline lookup yields CDR1 MNHEY and CDR2 SMNVEV (reference sequence). The CDR3 runs to 16 residues. CDR3 sequence (DNA): TGTGCCAGCAGCCCCCTTGGCAGGGGTATGAACACTGAAGCTTTCTTT. Protein: CASSPLGRGMNTEAFF.

This clone was recorded a few times. This chain uses TRBV24-1 with TRBJ1-2, with 10 bases that match TRBD1. The CDR3 extends over 19 amino acids. In germline, CDR1 is KGHDR, CDR2 SFDVKD. V dropped 3 bases and J dropped 7; count of bases not matched to a gene: 19. The CDR3 DNA follows: TGTGCCACCAGTGATGCCCCGGGGACAGGGGCCTTGTCGGGTCGTGGCTACACCTTC. Protein: CATSDAPGTGALSGRGYTF.

This clone is a singleton in its sample. The rearrangement uses TRBV14 and TRBJ1-2; 8 nucleotides agree with TRBD1. The CDR3 is 15 amino acids. CDR1 and CDR2 (germline): SGHDN, FVKESK. J was trimmed by 5 bases and V by 0 bases; bases with no gene match: 5. The CDR3 loop reads CASSQDPTGAYGYTF. In nucleotides, the CDR3 is TGTGCCAGCAGCCAAGACCCGACAGGGGCATATGGCTACACCTTC.

CDR3 loop: CASSEPQGWGQPQHF. The CDR3, as DNA: TGCGCCAGCAGTGAGCCACAGGGTTGGGGTCAGCCCCAGCATTTT. The J gene is TRBJ1-5, the V gene TRBV10-1; the D gene is possibly TRBD1 (6 bases). Germline CDR1 is WNHNN and CDR2 is SYGVQD (reference sequence). The CDR3 runs 15 residues. The germline V and J ends were trimmed by 2 bases and 6 bases, with 14 bases remaining between them.

The rearrangement joins TRBV4-1 to TRBJ1-5, with a tentative D call TRBD1 (5 bases). Trimming took off 0 bases at V and 5 bases at J, with 17 bases between the two ends. The CDR3 loop spans 17 amino acids. Looked up from germline, CDR1 is MGHRA and CDR2 is YSYEKL. The CDR3 reads CASSQDKTGPRDQPQHF. The DNA for the CDR3 is TGCGCCAGCAGCCAAGACAAGACCGGCCCCAGGGATCAGCCCCAGCATTTT.

This clone was observed a few times. V and J are TRBV19 and TRBJ1-1; D ambiguous. The germline V and J ends were trimmed by 5 bases and 0 bases, with 13 bases remaining between them. The germline gives CDR1 LNHDA, CDR2 SQIVND (reference sequence). The CDR3 is 15 amino acids. CDR3 sequence (DNA): TGTGCCAGTAGTTTAGGGTTCCAGGTGAACACTGAAGCTTTCTTT. This gives the protein CASSLGFQVNTEAFF.

The chain is built from TRBV6-2 or TRBV6-3 and TRBJ2-3, with 11 bases aligning to TRBD2. Trimming took 4 bases from V and 8 from J; bases not matched to a gene: 11. This CDR3 contains 16 residues. Per germline, CDR1 MNHEY and CDR2 SVGEGT. The CDR3 sequence is CASSFPLAGGRGTQYF. The CDR3 nucleotides read TGTGCCAGCAGTTTTCCCTTAGCGGGGGGGCGTGGTACGCAGTATTTT.

This clone was counted at least ten times. The chain uses TRBV9 and TRBJ1-1, with D possibly TRBD1 on 5 matching bases. Trimming took off 3 bases at V and 0 bases at J, with 6 bases between the two ends. The CDR3 totals 13 residues. The V gene's germline CDR1 is SGDLS and CDR2 YYNGEE. CDR3 nucleotides: TGTGCCAGCAGCGAGGGGATGAACACTGAAGCTTTCTTT. Translated, it gives CASSEGMNTEAFF.

The chain joins TRBV15 to TRBJ1-1; weak D call: TRBD1 (6 bases). This CDR3 has 15 amino acids. The V and J ends lost 4 bases and 4 bases respectively, with 16 bases between them. CDR1 LNHNV and CDR2 YYDKDF come from the germline V gene (reference sequence). The CDR3, as DNA: TGTGCCACCAGCATGGAGTATGGGGGGGCCACTGAAGCTTTCTTT. Amino acid sequence: CATSMEYGGATEAFF. Full variable domain (missing parts from reference TRBV15 and TRBJ1-1): DAMVIQNPRYQVTQFGKPVTLSCSQTLNHNVMYWYQQKSSQAPKLLFHYYDKDFNNEADTPDNFQSRRPNTSFCFLDIRSPGLGDTAMYLCATSMEYGGATEAFFGQGTRLTVV.